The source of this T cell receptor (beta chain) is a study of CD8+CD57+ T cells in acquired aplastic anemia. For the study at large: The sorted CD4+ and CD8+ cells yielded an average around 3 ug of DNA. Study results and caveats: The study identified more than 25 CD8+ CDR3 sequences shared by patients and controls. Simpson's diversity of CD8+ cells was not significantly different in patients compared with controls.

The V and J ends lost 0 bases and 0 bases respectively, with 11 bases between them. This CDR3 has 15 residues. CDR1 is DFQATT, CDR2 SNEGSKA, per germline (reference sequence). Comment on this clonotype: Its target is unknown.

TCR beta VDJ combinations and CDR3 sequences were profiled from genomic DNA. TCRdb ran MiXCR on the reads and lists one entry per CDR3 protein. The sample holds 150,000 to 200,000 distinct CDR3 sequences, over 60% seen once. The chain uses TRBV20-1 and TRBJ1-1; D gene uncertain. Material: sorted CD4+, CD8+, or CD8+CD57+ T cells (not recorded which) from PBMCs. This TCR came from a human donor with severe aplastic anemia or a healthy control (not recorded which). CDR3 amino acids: CSARDLVRMNTEAFF. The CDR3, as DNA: TGCAGTGCTAGAGATCTCGTCAGGATGAACACTGAAGCTTTCTTT.